The 26 T cell receptor beta chains in this list originate from one sample, sequenced in a study of T cells after yellow fever vaccination. TCRdb analysed the 5' RACE reads with MiXCR anew, one entry per CDR3 protein. Here the sample spans some 320,000 distinct CDR3 sequences, 4.1% being singletons. This specimen was PBMCs, taken 5 days after the yellow fever booster vaccination. Receptors were obtained from a man between 18 and 35 years old who received the YFV17D yellow fever vaccine.

This clonotype was counted a few times. This sequence joins TRBV6-2 or TRBV6-3 and TRBJ1-6; D is undetermined. The germline V and J ends were trimmed by 7 bases and 2 bases, with 9 bases remaining between them. The CDR3 has 14 amino acids. Per germline, CDR1 MNHEY and CDR2 SVGEGT. The CDR3 nucleotides read TGTGCCAGCACGCGAGAGACCTATAATTCACCCCTCCACTTT. Translation: CASTRETYNSPLHF.

The DNA of the CDR3 is TGCAGTGCTAGAGATCCCCTGGGGGTTTTTAGCCAGCCCCAGCATTTT. Translating gives CSARDPLGVFSQPQHF. V gene TRBV20-1 combines with J gene TRBJ1-5; tentatively, D is TRBD1 (5 bases). The CDR3 covers 16 residues. V lost 0 bases and J 7 bases, leaving 19 bases between the germline ends. CDR1 DFQATT and CDR2 SNEGSKA come from the germline V gene (reference sequence).

A few counts support this clonotype. The rearrangement joins TRBV4-1 to TRBJ1-1; the match to TRBD1 covers 9 bases. This CDR3 has 16 residues. Germline loops: CDR1 MGHRA, CDR2 YSYEKL. The trim removed 2 bases at V and 1 base at J, leaving 5 bases unmatched. The CDR3, as DNA: TGCGCCAGCAGCCAAACAGGGGGCGCGGGGAACACTGAAGCTTTCTTT. Translated: CASSQTGGAGNTEAFF.

In this sample, this clonotype turned up a few times. V and J are TRBV19 and TRBJ2-2, with D possibly being TRBD1 or TRBD2 (5 bases each). Deletions cut 9 bases from V and 0 bases from J, with 23 bases between. The germline gives CDR1 LNHDA, CDR2 SQIVND (reference sequence). The CDR3 consists of 18 residues. CDR3 DNA sequence: TGTGCCAGCACCTTCTACAATCTGAGGGACGCGAACACCGGGGAGCTGTTTTTT. Its protein product is CASTFYNLRDANTGELFF.

A remark on this clonotype: Its ends do not fully match the called genes, so a read error is possible. The J gene is TRBJ2-4, the V gene TRBV7-8; tentative D call: TRBD2 (5 bases). Germline loops: CDR1 SGHVS, CDR2 FQNEAQ. The CDR3 extends over 15 amino acids. The CDR3 DNA reads TGTTCCAGCAGCTTAGCCGCGGGTACCAAAAACATTCAGTACTTC. Translating gives CSSSLAAGTKNIQYF.

This clonotype was counted a few times. The chain employs TRBV7-3 and TRBJ2-2; D is perhaps TRBD2 (5 bases). The V end was cut by 8 bases, the J end by 1 base, with 8 bases between. There are 13 residues in the CDR3. Per the germline V gene, CDR1 is SGHTA and CDR2 is FQGTGA. The CDR3 loop reads CASGLMNTGELFF. In nucleotides, the CDR3 is TGTGCCAGCGGACTCATGAACACCGGGGAGCTGTTTTTT.

This clonotype was counted at least ten times. One end of the junction varies from germline; a read error may be responsible. The chain combines TRBV3-1 with TRBJ2-1, with a tentative D call TRBD2 (5 bases). Per the germline V gene, CDR1 is LGHDT and CDR2 is YNNKEL (reference sequence). The CDR3 has 14 residues. CDR3 nucleotide sequence: TGCGCCAGCAGCCAAGAGGGCGGGTACAATGAGCAGTTCTTC. This gives the protein CASSQEGGYNEQFF.

The chain employs TRBV6-5 and TRBJ2-4; possible D gene TRBD1, 5 bases. CDR1 and CDR2 (germline): MNHEY, SVGAGI. Trimming shortened V by 5 bases and J by 5 bases, and 16 bases separated the two germline ends. This CDR3 spans 15 amino acids. CDR3 sequence: CASSRSAQGQNIQYF. The CDR3 region has the DNA TGTGCCAGCAGTCGCTCAGCCCAGGGCCAAAACATTCAGTACTTC.

V usage is TRBV9 and J usage is TRBJ2-5; D is perhaps TRBD2 (6 bases). V was clipped by 6 bases and J by 4 bases, with 16 bases between them. Germline V lookup: CDR1 SGDLS, CDR2 YYNGEE. The CDR3 loop spans 14 amino acids. For the CDR3, the DNA is TGTGCCAGCAACCCCGGGGGAGGAGGAGAGACCCAGTACTTC. It translates to CASNPGGGGETQYF.

About this clonotype: A read error may be the cause here, since a much bigger clone is one base away. This chain joins TRBV4-3 and TRBJ2-2; the D is unclear. CDR3 length equals 16 residues. Germline CDR1 reads LGHNA; CDR2 reads YSLEER. Trimming took 0 bases from V and 7 from J, leaving 15 bases between them. This chain's CDR3 is CASSQDLGWEGGELFF. In DNA form, the CDR3 reads TGCGCCAGCAGCCAAGATCTGGGTTGGGAAGGCGGGGAGCTGTTTTTT.

The table lists this clonotype with many counts. This sequence joins TRBV4-2 and TRBJ2-5; D possibly corresponds to TRBD2 (6 bases). Germline assignment: CDR1 LGHNA and CDR2 YNFKEQ. V gave up 0 bases and J gave up 5 bases, with 22 bases separating them. The CDR3 covers 18 residues. CDR3 sequence (DNA): TGTGCCAGCAGCCAAGAGTATGGGGGGACCTGGGGTAGGGAGACCCAGTACTTC. It yields the protein CASSQEYGGTWGRETQYF.

The CDR3 is CASSYSLDRGNTEAFF. CDR3 sequence (DNA): TGTGCCAGCAGTTACTCTCTTGACAGGGGAAACACTGAAGCTTTCTTT. The genes are TRBV6-2 or TRBV6-3 and TRBJ1-1; TRBD1 agrees at 8 bases. This CDR3 has 16 residues. Germline CDR1 reads MNHEY; CDR2 reads SVGEGT. J was trimmed by 2 bases and V by 0 bases; bases with no gene match: 5.

This clonotype was found a few times. The chain uses TRBV5-8 and TRBJ2-5, with 16 bases identical to TRBD2. Germline CDR1 is SGHTS and CDR2 is YDEGEE. CDR3 length equals 17 residues. Losses at the gene ends were 6 bases for V and 5 bases for J; bases not matched to a gene: 10. CDR3: CASNLGTSGGALETQYF. In DNA, the CDR3 is TGTGCCAGCAACCTTGGGACTAGCGGGGGGGCTCTGGAGACCCAGTACTTC.

In this sample, this clonotype turned up many times. The J gene is TRBJ2-3, the V gene TRBV20-1; the D is unclear. Per germline, CDR1 DFQATT and CDR2 SNEGSKA (reference sequence). The V and J ends lost 0 bases and 7 bases respectively, with 5 bases between them. The CDR3 has 11 residues. The CDR3 loop is CSARDQNTQYF. The CDR3 DNA reads as TGCAGTGCTAGAGATCAGAATACGCAGTATTTT.

The chain uses TRBV6-6 and TRBJ2-7; D is perhaps TRBD1 (5 bases). The CDR3 consists of 12 residues. Trimming removed 6 bases from V and 2 bases from J, with 8 bases in between. Germline V gene sequence: CDR1 MNHNY, CDR2 SVGAGI (reference sequence). CDR3 nucleotide sequence: TGTGCCAGCAGCGACAGACCCTACGAGCAGTACGTC. Amino acids: CASSDRPYEQYV.

In its sample, this clonotype was seen a few times. This rearrangement joins TRBV12-3 or TRBV12-4 to TRBJ1-2, with a weak D call TRBD1 (5 bases). The ends were cut back, 5 bases at V and 6 bases at J, with 22 bases in the middle. This CDR3 is 16 amino acids long. DNA for the CDR3: TGTGCCAGCAGTCTACTAGGACTCTTCAAGGGGAATGGCTACACCTTC. The encoded protein is CASSLLGLFKGNGYTF.

The gene calls are TRBV28 and TRBJ2-7; D unresolved. Trimming cost V 4 bases and J 2 bases, with 12 bases left between them. Germline V CDR1 and CDR2: MDHEN, SYDVKM. This CDR3 contains 14 residues. DNA for the CDR3: TGTGCCAGCAGTTCCCCGGTTCAGGCCTACGAGCAGTACGTC. Its translation is CASSSPVQAYEQYV.

This clonotype was detected a few times. This chain connects TRBV6-2 or TRBV6-3 to TRBJ2-5, with D unresolved. The CDR3 is 15 amino acids. The germline gives CDR1 MNHEY, CDR2 SVGEGT. V dropped 9 bases and J dropped 6 bases, with 23 bases sitting between them. The CDR3 nucleotides read TGTGCCAGTCACAAATCTATCGACCTCGGAAAGACCCAGTACTTC. It translates to CASHKSIDLGKTQYF.

This clonotype was observed a handful of times. V is TRBV5-1 and J is TRBJ1-2; TRBD1 aligns across 10 bases. CDR3 size: 14 residues. Trimming took 5 bases from V and 5 from J; bases not matched to a gene: 6. Looked up from germline, CDR1 is SGHRS and CDR2 is YFSETQ. CDR3 in DNA: TGCGCCAGCAGTTTCGGGACAGGGGATTATGGCTACACCTTC. Protein product: CASSFGTGDYGYTF.

Only a few counts were recorded for this clonotype. The chain is built from TRBV4-1 and TRBJ1-2; no reliable D call. Trimming cost V 0 bases and J 8 bases, with 13 bases left between them. This CDR3 is 14 amino acids long. Germline V lookup: CDR1 MGHRA, CDR2 YSYEKL. The CDR3 sequence: CASSQDEAIWGYTF. As DNA, the CDR3 is TGCGCCAGCAGCCAAGACGAGGCCATCTGGGGCTACACCTTC.

This chain uses TRBV10-3 with TRBJ2-1; 8 bases are a match to TRBD2. The CDR3 sequence is 15 residues long. From germline, CDR1 is ENHRY and CDR2 SYGVKD. V was pared by 6 bases and J by 6 bases, with 10 bases of the junction left unmatched. The CDR3 DNA follows: TGTGCCATCAGGGGGAGTAGCGGGGACCTCAATGAGCAGTTCTTC. Encoded protein: CAIRGSSGDLNEQFF.

This clonotype showed up many times. The genes are TRBV4-2 and TRBJ2-1; D is tentatively TRBD1 or TRBD2 (7 bases each). With 4 bases removed from V and 7 bases from J, the gap between germline ends came to 17 bases. The CDR3 runs 15 residues. The germline V gene has CDR1 LGHNA and CDR2 YNFKEQ. CDR3 loop: CASSRPGEGANEQFF. CDR3 nucleotide sequence: TGTGCCAGCAGCCGACCTGGGGAGGGGGCGAATGAGCAGTTCTTC.

The chain has TRBV11-2 and TRBJ2-6; 7 bases map to TRBD1. The CDR3 runs 17 residues. The germline V gene encodes CDR1 SGHAT and CDR2 FQNNGV. Losses at the gene ends were 1 base for V and 1 base for J; bases not matched to a gene: 4. Here the CDR3 DNA reads TGTGCCAGCAGCTTAGGGCCAGGGGGTTCTGGGGCCAACGTCCTGACTTTC. Amino acid sequence: CASSLGPGGSGANVLTF.

The table lists this clonotype with a few counts. This chain links TRBV11-2 with TRBJ2-7; D tentatively fits TRBD1 or TRBD2 (5 bases each). Per the germline V gene, CDR1 is SGHAT and CDR2 is FQNNGV. The length of the CDR3 is 11 residues. The germline V and J ends were trimmed by 6 bases and 5 bases, with 8 bases remaining between them. The CDR3: CASRRGDEQYF. The CDR3 bases are TGTGCCAGCAGGAGAGGGGACGAGCAGTACTTC.

This clonotype appeared many times. The chain recombines TRBV7-3 with TRBJ2-3, with TRBD1 matching over 7 bases. Per the germline V gene, CDR1 is SGHTA and CDR2 is FQGTGA. Germline trimming cut 5 bases from V and 3 bases from J; bases unmatched to any gene: 2. The CDR3 loop spans 13 amino acids. CDR3 region: CASSETGTDTQYF. CDR3 coding DNA: TGTGCCAGCAGCGAGACAGGGACAGATACGCAGTATTTT. Full variable domain (outside the CDR3, taken from reference TRBV7-3 and TRBJ2-3): GAGVSQTPSNKVTEKGKYVELRCDPISGHTALYWYRQSLGQGPEFLIYFQGTGAADDSGLPNDRFFAVRPEGSVSTLKIQRTERGDSAVYLCASSETGTDTQYFGPGTRLTVL.

This clonotype showed up just a few times. The chain combines TRBV12-3 or TRBV12-4 with TRBJ1-1; D is unclear. CDR3 length equals 14 residues. Trimming pared 3 bases from V and 6 bases from J, leaving 14 bases between. The CDR3 protein is CASSLWALGSEAFF. CDR3 bases: TGTGCCAGCAGTTTGTGGGCCCTGGGCTCTGAAGCTTTCTTT.